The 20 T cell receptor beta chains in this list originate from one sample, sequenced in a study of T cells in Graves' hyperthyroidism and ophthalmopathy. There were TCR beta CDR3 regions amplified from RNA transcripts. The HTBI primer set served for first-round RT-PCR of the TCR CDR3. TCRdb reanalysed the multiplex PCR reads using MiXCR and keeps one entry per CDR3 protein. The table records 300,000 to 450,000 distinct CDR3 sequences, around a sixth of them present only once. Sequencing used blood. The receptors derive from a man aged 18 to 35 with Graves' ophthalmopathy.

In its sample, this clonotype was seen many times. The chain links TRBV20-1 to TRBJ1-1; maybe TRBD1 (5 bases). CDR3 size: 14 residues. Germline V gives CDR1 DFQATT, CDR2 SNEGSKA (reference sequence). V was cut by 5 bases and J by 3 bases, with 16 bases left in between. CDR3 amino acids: CSASSGVTDTEAFF. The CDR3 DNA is TGCAGTGCTTCCTCGGGGGTTACGGACACTGAAGCTTTCTTT.

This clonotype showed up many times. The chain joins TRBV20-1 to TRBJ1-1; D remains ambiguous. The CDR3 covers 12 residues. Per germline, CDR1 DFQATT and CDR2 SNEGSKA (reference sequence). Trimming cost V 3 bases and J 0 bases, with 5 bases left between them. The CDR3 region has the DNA TGCAGTGCTAGGTTATTGAACACTGAAGCTTTCTTT. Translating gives CSARLLNTEAFF.

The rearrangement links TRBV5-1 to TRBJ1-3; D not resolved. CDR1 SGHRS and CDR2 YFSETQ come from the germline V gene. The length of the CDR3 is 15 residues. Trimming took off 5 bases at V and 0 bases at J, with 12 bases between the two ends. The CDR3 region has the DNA TGCGCCAGCAGAGCGGACGGAGCCTCTGGAAACACCATATATTTT. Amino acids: CASRADGASGNTIYF.

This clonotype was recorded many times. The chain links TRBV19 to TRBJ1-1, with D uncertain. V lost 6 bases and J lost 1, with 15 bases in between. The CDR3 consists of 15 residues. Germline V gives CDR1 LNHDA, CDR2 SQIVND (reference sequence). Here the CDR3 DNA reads TGTGCCAGTAGGGAAGAGTGGGGAGAGAACACTGAAGCTTTCTTT. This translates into CASREEWGENTEAFF.

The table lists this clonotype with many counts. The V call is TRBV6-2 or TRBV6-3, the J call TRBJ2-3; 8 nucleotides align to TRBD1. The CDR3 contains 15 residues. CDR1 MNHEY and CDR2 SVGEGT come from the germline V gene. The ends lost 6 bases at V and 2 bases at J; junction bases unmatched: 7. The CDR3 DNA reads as TGTGCCAGCAGGCCTATGACAGGGGTCACAGATACGCAGTATTTT. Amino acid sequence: CASRPMTGVTDTQYF.

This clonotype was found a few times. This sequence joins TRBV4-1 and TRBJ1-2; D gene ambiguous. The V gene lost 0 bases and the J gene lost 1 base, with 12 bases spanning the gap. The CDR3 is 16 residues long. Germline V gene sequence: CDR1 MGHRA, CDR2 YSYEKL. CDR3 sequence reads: CASSQEGSGINYGYTF. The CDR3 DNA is TGCGCCAGCAGCCAAGAGGGATCAGGAATTAACTATGGCTACACCTTC.

The CDR3 DNA follows: TGTGCCAGCACTCTAGGGGCGGGACACTACGAGCAGTACTTC. Its protein product is CASTLGAGHYEQYF. The genes are TRBV28 and TRBJ2-7; D tentatively fits TRBD1 or TRBD2 (6 bases each). The V end was cut by 7 bases, the J end by 3 bases, with 16 bases between. Germline CDR1 and CDR2: MDHEN and SYDVKM. The CDR3 length is 14 residues.

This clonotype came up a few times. The DNA for the CDR3 is TGCAGCGTTGGTTATAGGGGGGGCTTTACCCAAGAGACCCAGTACTTC. Translating it yields CSVGYRGGFTQETQYF. V gene TRBV29-1 combines with J gene TRBJ2-5, with D possibly being TRBD2 (7 bases). The germline CDR1 and CDR2 sequences are SQVTM and ANQGSEA. This CDR3 region has 16 residues. The V and J ends lost 4 bases and 1 base respectively, with 19 bases between them. Full variable domain (rest looked up from reference TRBV29-1 and TRBJ2-5): SAVISQKPSRDICQRGTSLTIQCQVDSQVTMMFWYRQQPGQSLTLIATANQGSEATYESGFVIDKFPISRPNLTFSTLTVSNMSPEDSSIYLCSVGYRGGFTQETQYFGPGTRLLVL.

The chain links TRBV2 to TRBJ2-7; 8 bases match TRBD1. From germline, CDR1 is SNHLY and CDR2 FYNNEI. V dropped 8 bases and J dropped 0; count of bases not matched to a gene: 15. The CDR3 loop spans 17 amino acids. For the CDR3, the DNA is TGTGCCAGCTCACCCCCCGGACAGGGTGGGAGCTCCTACGAGCAGTACTTC. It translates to CASSPPGQGGSSYEQYF.

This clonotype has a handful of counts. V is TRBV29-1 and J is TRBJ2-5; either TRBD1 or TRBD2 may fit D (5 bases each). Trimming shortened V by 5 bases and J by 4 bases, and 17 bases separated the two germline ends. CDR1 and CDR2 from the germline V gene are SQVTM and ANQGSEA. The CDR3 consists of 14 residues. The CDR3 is CSVWGRARGETQYF. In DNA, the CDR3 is TGCAGCGTTTGGGGCCGGGCCCGGGGAGAGACCCAGTACTTC.

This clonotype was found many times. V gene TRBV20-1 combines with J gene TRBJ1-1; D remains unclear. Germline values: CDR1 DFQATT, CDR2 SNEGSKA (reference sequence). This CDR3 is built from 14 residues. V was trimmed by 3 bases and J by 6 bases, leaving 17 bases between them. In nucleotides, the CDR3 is TGCAGTGCTAGTAATGGGCAAGATTTCGCTGAAGCTTTCTTT. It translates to CSASNGQDFAEAFF.

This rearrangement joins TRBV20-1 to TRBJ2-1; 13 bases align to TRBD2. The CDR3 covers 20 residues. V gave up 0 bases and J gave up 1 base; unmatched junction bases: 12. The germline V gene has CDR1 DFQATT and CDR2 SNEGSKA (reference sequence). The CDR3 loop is CSARDPGLAGPSKSYNEQFF. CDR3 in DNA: TGCAGTGCTAGAGATCCGGGACTAGCGGGGCCTTCCAAGTCCTACAATGAGCAGTTCTTC.

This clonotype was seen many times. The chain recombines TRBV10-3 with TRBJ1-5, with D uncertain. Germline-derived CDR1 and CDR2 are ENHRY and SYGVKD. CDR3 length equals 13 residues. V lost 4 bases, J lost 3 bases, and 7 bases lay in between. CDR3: CAISAEDNQPQHF. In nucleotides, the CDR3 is TGTGCCATCAGTGCCGAGGACAATCAGCCCCAGCATTTT.

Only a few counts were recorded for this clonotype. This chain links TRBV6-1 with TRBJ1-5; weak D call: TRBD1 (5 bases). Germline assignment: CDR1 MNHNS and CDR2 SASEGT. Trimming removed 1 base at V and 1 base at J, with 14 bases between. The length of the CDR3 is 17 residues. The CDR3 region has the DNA TGTGCCAGCAGTGAAGGGTACGGGGGTTGGAGCAATCAGCCCCAGCATTTT. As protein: CASSEGYGGWSNQPQHF.

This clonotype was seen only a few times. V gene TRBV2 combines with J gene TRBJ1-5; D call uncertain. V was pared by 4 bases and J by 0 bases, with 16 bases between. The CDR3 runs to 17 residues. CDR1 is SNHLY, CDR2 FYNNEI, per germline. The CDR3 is CASSAEHPSFSNQPQHF. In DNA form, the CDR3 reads TGTGCCAGCAGTGCTGAACACCCTTCCTTTAGCAATCAGCCCCAGCATTTT.

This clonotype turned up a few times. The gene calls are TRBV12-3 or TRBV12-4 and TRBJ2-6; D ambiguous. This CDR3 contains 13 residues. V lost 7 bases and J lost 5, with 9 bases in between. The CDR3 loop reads CASKASWANVLTF. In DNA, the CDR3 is TGTGCCAGCAAGGCCTCATGGGCCAACGTCCTGACTTTC.

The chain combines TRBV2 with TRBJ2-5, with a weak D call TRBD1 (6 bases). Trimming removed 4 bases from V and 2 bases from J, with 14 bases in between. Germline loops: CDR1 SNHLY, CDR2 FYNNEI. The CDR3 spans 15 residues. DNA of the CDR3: TGTGCCAGCAGTGCAACAGGGAGAGGACAAGAGACCCAGTACTTC. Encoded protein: CASSATGRGQETQYF.

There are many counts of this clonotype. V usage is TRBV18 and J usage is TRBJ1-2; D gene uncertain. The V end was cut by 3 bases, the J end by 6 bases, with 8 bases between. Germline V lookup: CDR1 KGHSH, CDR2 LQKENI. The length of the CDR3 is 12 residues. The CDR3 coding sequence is TGTGCCAGCTCACCGCGGAAGGATGGCTACACCTTC. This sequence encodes CASSPRKDGYTF.

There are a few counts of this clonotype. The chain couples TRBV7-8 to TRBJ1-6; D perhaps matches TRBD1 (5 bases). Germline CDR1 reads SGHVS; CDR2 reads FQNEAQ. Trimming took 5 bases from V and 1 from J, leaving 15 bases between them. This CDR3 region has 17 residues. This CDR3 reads CASSIGGVYSYNSPLHF. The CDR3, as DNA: TGTGCCAGCAGCATTGGGGGGGTTTATTCCTATAATTCACCCCTCCACTTT.

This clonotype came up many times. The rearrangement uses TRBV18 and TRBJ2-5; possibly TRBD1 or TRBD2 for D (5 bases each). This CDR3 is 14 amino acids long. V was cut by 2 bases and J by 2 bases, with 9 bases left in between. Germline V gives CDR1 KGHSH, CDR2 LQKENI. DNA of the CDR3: TGTGCCAGCTCACCAAACGGGGCACAAGAGACCCAGTACTTC. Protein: CASSPNGAQETQYF.